This record concerns one T cell receptor beta chain sequence. With 1 base removed from V and 0 bases from J, the gap between germline ends came to 13 bases. The CDR3 is 16 amino acids. The germline gives CDR1 KGHSH, CDR2 LQKENI. Source study methods: Amplification of reference gene primers provided the estimated nucleated cell counts. Clones were sequenced by immunoSEQ multiplex PCR, and TCRdb holds only the in-frame ones, with some missing. D and trimming were read from the DNA, whereas the V and J calls and clone size are those reported in that table. This table holds just under 95,000 clones, about 80% found once. This sample is part of a study of blood T cell repertoires in COVID-19.

The rearrangement links TRBV18 to TRBJ2-7; a possible D gene is TRBD2 (6 bases). The source of this sequence is a human donor in a cohort sampled during active COVID-19. The source material was peripheral blood. Here the CDR3 DNA reads TGTGCCAGCTCACCACAGGTGGGGAGGAGCTCCTACGAGCAGTACTTC. It yields the protein CASSPQVGRSSYEQYF.